Presented here are 8 T cell receptor beta chains from one specimen sequenced in a study of blood T cell repertoires in COVID-19. Libraries were prepared by immunoSEQ multiplex PCR; TCRdb keeps only in-frame clonotypes and omits some of them. Of 140,000 to 150,000 clones detected, roughly 84% appear once; the ten largest clones hold 7% to 9.5%. Specimen: peripheral blood. These receptors all stem from a man aged 25 to 40 with COVID-19, enrolled during active disease.

The V and J genes are TRBV15 and TRBJ1-5, with D uncertain. This CDR3 comprises 10 residues. Trimming took 10 bases from V and 5 from J, leaving 6 bases between them. Germline V CDR1 and CDR2: LNHNV, YYDKDF (reference sequence). The CDR3 sequence is CANDYQPQHF. The CDR3, as DNA: TGTGCCAACGACTATCAGCCCCAGCATTTT.

The CDR3 reads CASSYSKGSNEQYF. CDR3 DNA sequence: TGTGCCAGCAGTTACTCGAAGGGGTCAAACGAGCAGTACTTC. The chain combines TRBV6-6 with TRBJ2-7, with D tentatively TRBD1 (5 bases). The V gene lost 0 bases and the J gene lost 5 bases, with 11 bases spanning the gap. The CDR3 contains 14 residues. Germline assignment: CDR1 MNHNY and CDR2 SVGAGI (reference sequence).

The chain combines TRBV7-3 with TRBJ1-6; 9 bases line up with TRBD1. Trimming took 4 bases from V and 10 from J; bases not matched to a gene: 5. This CDR3 region has 14 residues. The germline V gene has CDR1 SGHTA and CDR2 FQGTGA. CDR3 loop: CASSSGQGLSPLHF. CDR3 sequence (DNA): TGTGCCAGCAGCTCGGGACAGGGACTATCACCCCTCCACTTT. The full variable domain, its missing parts supplied by reference TRBV7-3 and TRBJ1-6, is GAGVSQTPSNKVTEKGKYVELRCDPISGHTALYWYRQSLGQGPEFLIYFQGTGAADDSGLPNDRFFAVRPEGSVSTLKIQRTERGDSAVYLCASSSGQGLSPLHFGNGTRLTVT.

This chain connects TRBV4-3 to TRBJ2-2, with 8 bases aligning to TRBD2. Germline V CDR1 and CDR2: LGHNA, YSLEER. The V and J ends lost 6 bases and 6 bases, in that order; junction bases with no gene match: 6. The CDR3 spans 14 residues. CDR3 nucleotide sequence: TGCGCCAGCAGGTTCGGACTAGCCCCCGGGGAGCTGTTTTTT. Protein product: CASRFGLAPGELFF.

The chain couples TRBV2 to TRBJ2-3; weak D call: TRBD1 (6 bases). CDR3 length: 14 residues. Between the trimmed V and J ends, which lost 3 bases and 3 bases, there was a span of 10 bases. Germline lookup yields CDR1 SNHLY and CDR2 FYNNEI. The CDR3 is CASSDGQGTDTQYF. The CDR3 DNA is TGTGCCAGCAGTGATGGGCAGGGGACAGATACGCAGTATTTT.

The chain recombines TRBV7-9 with TRBJ2-7; 8 bases are a match to TRBD1. V shed 5 bases and J 3 bases; nucleotides not matched to a gene: 9. Germline values: CDR1 SEHNR, CDR2 FQNEAQ (reference sequence). This CDR3 is built from 15 residues. The CDR3 bases are TGTGCCAGCAGCCCCGGGGACAGGATAAACTACGAGCAGTACTTC. Its protein is CASSPGDRINYEQYF.

The chain recombines TRBV6-6 with TRBJ1-1; 9 nucleotides line up with TRBD1. Germline V gives CDR1 MNHNY, CDR2 SVGAGI (reference sequence). V trimming: 4 bases; J trimming: 8 bases; junction bases outside the gene matches: 5. CDR3 length: 13 residues. The CDR3 DNA follows: TGTGCCAGCAGTTCAAGACAGGGGGGAGAAGCTTTCTTT. Translated: CASSSRQGGEAFF.

V is TRBV5-1 and J is TRBJ2-2; D may be TRBD1 (6 bases). CDR1 is SGHRS, CDR2 YFSETQ, per germline. Trimming cost V 5 bases and J 4 bases, with 9 bases left between them. The CDR3 length is 13 residues. The CDR3 nucleotides are TGCGCCAGCAGTCTGGACAGCACCGGGGAGCTGTTTTTT. Residues: CASSLDSTGELFF.